Shown below are 19 T cell receptor beta chains from a single sample sequenced in a study of shared T cell receptors in the human thymus. The repertoire was sequenced with immunoSEQ multiplex PCR; TCRdb's copy has only in-frame clones and lacks some. Of hundreds of thousands of clones in the sample, over 75% are singletons; the top ten hold 0.0095% to 0.011%. These records were also assigned to another study, of human thymus T cells.

Material for sequencing was thymocytes. Receptors were obtained from a boy in the first two years of life with a congenital heart defect.

V usage is TRBV6-1 and J usage is TRBJ2-7, with 11 positions matching TRBD2. The CDR3 is made up of 14 amino acids. V was pared by 7 bases and J by 4 bases, with 6 bases of the junction left unmatched. Germline lookup yields CDR1 MNHNS and CDR2 SASEGT. The CDR3 DNA reads as TGTGCCAGCACCACTAGCGGGAGAGTGTACGAGCAGTACTTC. It codes for CASTTSGRVYEQYF.

The rearrangement joins TRBV2 to TRBJ2-5; TRBD2 aligns across 11 bases. This CDR3 is 18 amino acids long. J gave up 5 bases and V 3 bases, and 14 bases lay outside the gene matches. Germline-derived CDR1 and CDR2 are SNHLY and FYNNEI. CDR3 amino acids: CASSEAKVAGGPIETQYF. Written as DNA, the CDR3 is TGTGCCAGCAGTGAGGCGAAGGTAGCGGGAGGGCCTATTGAGACCCAGTACTTC.

The chain links TRBV10-1 to TRBJ2-3; TRBD2 aligns across 12 bases. CDR1 and CDR2 (germline): WNHNN, SYGVQD (reference sequence). After removal of 2 bases from V and 0 bases from J, the junction contained 15 bases not matched to a gene. The CDR3 totals 21 residues. The CDR3 reads CASSEAIPSGRARTSTDTQYF. DNA for the CDR3: TGCGCCAGCAGTGAGGCTATCCCTAGCGGGAGGGCCCGAACTAGCACAGATACGCAGTATTTT.

The gene calls are TRBV30 and TRBJ1-5; D not resolved. The CDR3 sequence is 13 residues long. The germline V gene has CDR1 GTSNPN and CDR2 SVGIG (reference sequence). With 3 bases removed from V and 0 bases from J, the gap between germline ends came to 6 bases. In DNA, the CDR3 is TGTGCCTGGAGCCTAGTTAGCAATCAGCCCCAGCATTTT. Encoded protein: CAWSLVSNQPQHF.

The chain links TRBV28 to TRBJ1-3, with D perhaps matching TRBD1 (5 bases). CDR3 length: 16 amino acids. V was cut by 2 bases and J by 4 bases, with 15 bases left in between. Germline V lookup: CDR1 MDHEN, CDR2 SYDVKM. CDR3: CASSLQAGVVGNTIYF. The CDR3 coding sequence is TGTGCCAGCAGTTTACAAGCGGGGGTAGTAGGAAACACCATATATTTT.

The gene calls are TRBV15 and TRBJ2-1, with TRBD2 as a possible D gene (8 bases). CDR1 is LNHNV, CDR2 YYDKDF, per germline (reference sequence). The CDR3 runs to 18 residues. With 3 bases removed from V and 9 bases from J, the gap between germline ends came to 27 bases. The CDR3 here is CATSSDGGEGAGGLEQFF. The CDR3 bases are TGTGCCACCAGCAGTGACGGCGGGGAGGGGGCGGGAGGCCTTGAGCAGTTCTTC.

Of note for this clone: Other nucleotide sequences from this sample produce the same CDR3. The V call is TRBV19, the J call TRBJ1-5; 9 bases are shared with TRBD1. Germline CDR1 is LNHDA and CDR2 is SQIVND (reference sequence). The trim removed 1 base at V and 7 bases at J, leaving 5 bases unmatched. This CDR3 spans 15 amino acids. The CDR3 DNA reads TGTGCCAGTAGTATAGGTACAGGGGGCAGGCAGCCCCAGCATTTT. Amino acid sequence: CASSIGTGGRQPQHF.

The chain recombines TRBV28 with TRBJ2-7; 9 bases are a match to TRBD1. The CDR3 is 16 residues long. V was clipped by 5 bases and J by 1 base; unmatched bases: 9. Looked up from germline, CDR1 is MDHEN and CDR2 is SYDVKM. The CDR3 protein is CASSNRKQGASYEQYF. The CDR3 DNA sequence: TGTGCCAGCAGTAACCGGAAACAGGGGGCGTCCTACGAGCAGTACTTC.

This chain joins TRBV14 and TRBJ2-7; 9 bases are shared with TRBD2. J was trimmed by 2 bases and V by 3 bases; bases with no gene match: 5. The CDR3 runs to 15 residues. CDR1 and CDR2 from the germline V gene are SGHDN and FVKESK. The CDR3 spells CASSHLAGSTYEQYF. In nucleotides, the CDR3 is TGTGCCAGCAGCCACCTAGCGGGAAGCACCTACGAGCAGTACTTC.

The chain is built from TRBV5-4 and TRBJ1-2; D unresolved. CDR3 size: 13 residues. Germline lookup yields CDR1 SGHNT and CDR2 YYREEE (reference sequence). V gave up 7 bases and J gave up 5 bases, with 15 bases separating them. CDR3 coding DNA: TGTGCCAGCCCCCGAGCTGACGGGTATGGCTACACCTTC. This sequence encodes CASPRADGYGYTF.

This chain joins TRBV30 and TRBJ2-6, with a weak D call TRBD2 (6 bases). V gave up 1 base and J gave up 1 base, with 8 bases separating them. The V gene's germline CDR1 is GTSNPN and CDR2 SVGIG (reference sequence). This CDR3 has 15 amino acids. For the CDR3, the DNA is TGTGCCTGGAGTGCGGGGGAATCTGGGGCCAACGTCCTGACTTTC. This gives the protein CAWSAGESGANVLTF.

This clone has just a few counts. The chain combines TRBV2 with TRBJ2-1; no clear D. Looked up from germline, CDR1 is SNHLY and CDR2 is FYNNEI. V was cut by 6 bases and J by 3 bases, with 6 bases left in between. This CDR3 region has 12 residues. The CDR3 loop is CASREYYNEQFF. The CDR3 DNA sequence: TGTGCCAGCAGGGAGTACTACAATGAGCAGTTCTTC.

V usage is TRBV6-1 and J usage is TRBJ2-1, with TRBD1 as a possible D gene (8 bases). The CDR3 runs to 19 residues. The germline V gene encodes CDR1 MNHNS and CDR2 SASEGT. The germline V and J ends were trimmed by 3 bases and 6 bases, with 27 bases remaining between them. The CDR3 reads CASSEEDRVRESCLNEQFF. In DNA form, the CDR3 reads TGTGCCAGCAGTGAGGAGGACAGGGTGCGGGAGAGCTGTCTCAATGAGCAGTTCTTC.

V is TRBV14 and J is TRBJ2-7, with unresolved D. The CDR3 length is 14 residues. CDR1 and CDR2 from the germline V gene are SGHDN and FVKESK. V lost 5 bases to trimming and J lost 3 bases, with 14 bases between them. In DNA form, the CDR3 reads TGTGCCAGCAGCTCCCTCTCCCGCAGCTACGAGCAGTACTTC. Translation gives CASSSLSRSYEQYF. The complete variable domain, with remaining parts taken from reference TRBV14 and TRBJ2-7, reads EAGVTQFPSHSVIEKGQTVTLRCDPISGHDNLYWYRRVMGKEIKFLLHFVKESKQDESGMPNNRFLAERTGGTYSTLKVQPAELEDSGVYFCASSSLSRSYEQYFGPGTRLTVT.

The chain links TRBV23-1 to TRBJ1-3, with D possibly TRBD1 on 6 matching bases. TRBV23-1 is given ORF status, its function remaining uncertain. This CDR3 is 20 amino acids long. Trimming took off 6 bases at V and 0 bases at J, with 27 bases between the two ends. CDR3 sequence reads: CASRGQPWPLWEISGNTIYF. The CDR3 DNA reads TGCGCCAGCAGAGGACAGCCCTGGCCCCTCTGGGAGATCTCTGGAAACACCATATATTTT.

The chain joins TRBV15 to TRBJ1-3, with 10 bases identical to TRBD1. From germline, CDR1 is LNHNV and CDR2 YYDKDF (reference sequence). CDR3 length: 16 amino acids. V lost 5 bases and J lost 0; bases outside the gene matches: 4. As DNA, the CDR3 is TGTGCCACCAGCGGGACAGGGGTGCACTCTGGAAACACCATATATTTT. Amino acids: CATSGTGVHSGNTIYF.

This rearrangement joins TRBV30 to TRBJ2-1; TRBD2 matches at 8 bases. With V trimmed by 4 bases and J by 6 bases, 8 bases remained unmatched. The germline CDR1 and CDR2 sequences are GTSNPN and SVGIG (reference sequence). The CDR3 runs 14 residues. CDR3 sequence: CAWTEAGVLNEQFF. The CDR3 DNA is TGTGCCTGGACGGAAGCGGGAGTCCTCAATGAGCAGTTCTTC.

There are a few counts of this clone. The CDR3 loop is CASTPQSGGNYGYTF. Written as DNA, the CDR3 is TGTGCCAGCACCCCTCAATCGGGGGGGAACTATGGCTACACCTTC. The genes are TRBV5-4 and TRBJ1-2; TRBD1 is a possible D gene (5 bases). The CDR3 totals 15 residues. The germline gives CDR1 SGHNT, CDR2 YYREEE (reference sequence). Trimming took 6 bases from V and 2 from J, leaving 17 bases between them.

This clone was seen once. The V call is TRBV6-1, the J call TRBJ1-5, with 7 bases matching TRBD1. Losses at the gene ends were 4 bases for V and 5 bases for J; bases not matched to a gene: 11. The CDR3 loop spans 16 amino acids. The germline gives CDR1 MNHNS, CDR2 SASEGT. DNA of the CDR3: TGTGCCAGCAGTGCCTGCCTTCGACAGGGTGATCAGCCCCAGCATTTT. Translated, it gives CASSACLRQGDQPQHF.